The sequence of this T cell receptor beta chain was determined in a study of beta chain features in type 1 diabetes. The isolated RNA, all of it, was reverse transcribed, so expressed TCRB transcripts were what got sequenced. Sequencing was performed with immunoSEQ multiplex PCR; in TCRdb, only in-frame clones are kept and a portion is missing. This repertoire shows about 210,000 clones, approximately 11% found once; its top ten account for over 1%. This receptor was taken from a man between 18 and 29 years old in good health. Material: central memory CD4+ T cells from blood.

CDR3 residues: CASSLGTGDPTGELFF. The CDR3 coding sequence is TGCGCCAGCAGCTTGGGGACAGGGGATCCCACCGGGGAGCTGTTTTTT. The chain is built from TRBV5-1 and TRBJ2-2, with 9 positions matching TRBD1. CDR3 size: 16 residues. The V segment lost 0 bases and the J segment 4 bases; nucleotides outside the gene matches: 4. Germline V gene lookup returns CDR1 SGHRS and CDR2 YFSETQ.